This record covers a single TCR beta chain. The antigen remains unidentified. The sample comes from a study of cytomegalovirus exposure and HLA in healthy donors. Per the germline V gene, CDR1 is MGHDK and CDR2 is SYGVNS. V lost 3 bases to trimming and J lost 3 bases; unmatched junction nucleotides: 3. CDR3 size: 15 residues. Produced via immunoSEQ multiplex PCR; TCRdb's table is partial and in-frame only. This sample has over 110,000 clones, with around 90% found just once. General study points: A few of the chains that were CMV-associated were confirmed in vitro to be specific for CMV antigens.

The sample comprised PBMCs. The rearrangement links TRBV25-1 to TRBJ2-5; 11 nucleotides match TRBD2. This clonotype originated in a man between 18 and 35 years old in good health and CMV-seropositive. The chain's CDR3 is CASSELAGGKETQYF. CDR3 nucleotide sequence: TGTGCCAGCAGTGAGCTAGCGGGAGGCAAAGAGACCCAGTACTTC.